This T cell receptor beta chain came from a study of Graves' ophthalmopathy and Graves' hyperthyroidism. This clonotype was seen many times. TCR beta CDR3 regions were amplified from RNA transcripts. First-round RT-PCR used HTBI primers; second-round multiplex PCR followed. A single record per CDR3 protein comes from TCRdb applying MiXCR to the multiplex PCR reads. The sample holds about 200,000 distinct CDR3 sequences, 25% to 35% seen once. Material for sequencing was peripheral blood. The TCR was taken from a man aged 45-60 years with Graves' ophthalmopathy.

CDR3 DNA sequence: TGTGCCAGCAGCTCTCGGGACATGTTGCAAGAGACCCAGTACTTC. It yields the protein CASSSRDMLQETQYF. V and J are TRBV7-9 and TRBJ2-5, with a possible D match to TRBD1 (6 bases). V was pared by 4 bases and J by 2 bases, with 14 bases between. The CDR3 covers 15 residues. Per germline, CDR1 SEHNR and CDR2 FQNEAQ (reference sequence).